This T cell receptor beta chain was observed in a study of T-cell reconstitution after alpha-beta-depleted transplantation in children. The study, taken as a whole, reports: Surviving recipient T cells and intrathymic progenitors accounted for some patients' high TCRbeta diversity at day 60. Newly produced T cells mostly provided counts and TCRbeta diversity after one year, as hyperexpanded clones declined.

For this clonotype: Its antigen remains unknown.

Preparation of the TCRbeta library used unique molecular identifiers. TCRdb recomputed calls from the PCR reads with MiXCR, one row per CDR3 protein. The sample has 700,000 to 850,000 distinct CDR3 sequences; roughly 15% are singletons. CDR3 size: 12 residues. Trimming shortened V by 8 bases and J by 6 bases, and 16 bases separated the two germline ends. The germline CDR1 and CDR2 sequences are GTSNPN and SVGIG (reference sequence). Specimen: PBMCs, mostly from graft donor cells, collected 360 days after TCRalphabeta/CD19-depleted stem cell transplant. The receptor was derived from a male patient under 18 who had a stem cell transplant for acute lymphoblastic leukemia, so the T cells may come from the graft donor. The chain links TRBV30 to TRBJ1-2, with D perhaps TRBD1 (5 bases). The CDR3 bases are TGTGCCGGGGCTGCCAGGGCCCATGGCTACACCTTC. Protein: CAGAARAHGYTF.